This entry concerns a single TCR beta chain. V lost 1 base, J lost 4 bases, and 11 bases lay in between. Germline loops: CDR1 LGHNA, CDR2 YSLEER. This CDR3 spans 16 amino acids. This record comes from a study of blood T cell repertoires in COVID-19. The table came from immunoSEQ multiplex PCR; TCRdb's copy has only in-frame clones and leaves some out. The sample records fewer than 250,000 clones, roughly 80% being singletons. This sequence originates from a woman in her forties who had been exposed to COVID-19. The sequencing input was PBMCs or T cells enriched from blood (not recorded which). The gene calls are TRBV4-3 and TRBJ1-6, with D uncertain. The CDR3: CASSQGIGDYNSPLHF. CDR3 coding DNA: TGCGCCAGCAGCCAAGGAATCGGAGATTATAATTCACCCCTCCACTTT.